Included here is one TCR beta chain sequence, with context. No antigen is known for it. This specimen comes from a study of T cell repertoires in cytomegalovirus infection. Overall study context: Well-studied HLA-B-restricted CMV epitopes were used in the study alongside recently identified HLA-C-restricted ones. Signatures in public TCR beta sequences pointed to both CMV infection and matching HLA type.

Study results and caveats: The cumulative frequency of public TCR beta families distinguished individuals who carried CMV together with the relevant HLA. Dominating the ex vivo response were TCR beta clonotypes that were CMV-specific and HLA-C-restricted.

One entry per CDR3 protein, called by TCRdb with MiXCR from the reads. This sample yields 40,000 to 55,000 distinct CDR3 sequences, of which about a fifth are seen a single time; 26% belongs to the top ten. Germline CDR1 and CDR2: SGHTA and FQGTGA. The CDR3 length is 15 residues. Trimming removed 2 bases at V and 6 bases at J, with 14 bases between. The clonotype was recovered from a human donor in good health (CMV status not recorded). Some clones in this sample may be carry-over from other donors' samples. The chain is built from TRBV7-3 and TRBJ2-1, with D tentatively TRBD2 (5 bases). This material consisted of CD8+ T cells from cultured PBMCs, taken from culture after CMV antigen stimulation. The chain's CDR3 is CASSLGLGAVNEQFF. DNA of the CDR3: TGTGCCAGCAGCTTAGGTCTAGGAGCGGTCAATGAGCAGTTCTTC.